Presented here are 13 T cell receptor beta chains from one specimen sequenced in a study of vaccination effects on CD4 cells after COVID-19. CD4+ T cells specific for antigen were expanded with viral peptide pools by the ViraFEST assay before sequencing. CD4+ T cells were isolated after about eleven days of culture. Vaccine administered to participants consisted of two doses of either BNT162b2 or mRNA-1273. Assay used: immunoSEQ multiplex PCR; TCRdb lists only in-frame clones, some missing. The sample includes fewer than 25,000 clones, more than 60% of them seen just once. These receptors have no known antigen. The starting material was CD4+ T cells from PBMCs cultured with SARS-CoV-2 spike peptides, obtained after COVID-19 vaccination. The receptors shown here come from a human donor who received a COVID-19 vaccine.

The chain uses TRBV7-2 and TRBJ2-7; TRBD1 matches at 8 bases. The CDR3 covers 13 residues. V lost 5 bases and J lost 4; bases outside the gene matches: 4. Per the germline V gene, CDR1 is SGHTA and CDR2 is FQGNSA. CDR3 bases: TGTGCCAGCAGCACTACAGGGGGGTACGAGCAGTACTTC. It encodes CASSTTGGYEQYF.

CDR3 sequence reads: CASSNSPQGRTEAFF. CDR3 sequence (DNA): TGTGCCAGCTCAAATTCGCCTCAGGGGCGGACTGAAGCTTTCTTT. This chain links TRBV18 with TRBJ1-1; TRBD1 might be the D (6 bases). Per germline, CDR1 KGHSH and CDR2 LQKENI. V gave up 5 bases and J gave up 5 bases, with 18 bases separating them. The CDR3 consists of 15 residues.

J is TRBJ2-5 and V is TRBV25-1; the D gene is possibly TRBD2 (6 bases). V lost 5 bases and J 3 bases, leaving 10 bases between the germline ends. CDR1 and CDR2 from the germline V gene are MGHDK and SYGVNS. CDR3 length: 13 amino acids. The CDR3 DNA is TGTGCCAGCAGTAGGAGGGGAAAAGAGACCCAGTACTTC. Its protein product is CASSRRGKETQYF. Together with reference TRBV25-1 and TRBJ2-5, the CDR3 gives the full variable domain: EADIYQTPRYLVIGTGKKITLECSQTMGHDKMYWYQQDPGMELHLIHYSYGVNSTEKGDLSSESTVSRIRTEHFPLTLESARPSHTSQYLCASSRRGKETQYFGPGTRLLVL.

The rearrangement joins TRBV7-2 to TRBJ2-2; TRBD2 is a possible D gene (7 bases). The germline V gene has CDR1 SGHTA and CDR2 FQGNSA. The CDR3 has 16 amino acids. Trimming cost V 2 bases and J 2 bases, with 12 bases left between them. The chain's CDR3 is CASSLWGGANTGELFF. CDR3 nucleotides: TGTGCCAGCAGCTTATGGGGGGGGGCTAACACCGGGGAGCTGTTTTTT.

CDR3 region: CASSYFSGTDTQYF. CDR3 bases: TGTGCCAGCAGTTATTTCTCCGGGACAGATACGCAGTATTTT. The chain uses TRBV6-5 and TRBJ2-3; D is unclear. The germline gives CDR1 MNHEY, CDR2 SVGAGI. The CDR3 spans 14 residues. Trimming took off 3 bases at V and 3 bases at J, with 10 bases between the two ends.

The chain has TRBV27 and TRBJ2-6, with D uncertain. The CDR3 sequence is 14 residues long. V lost 4 bases, J lost 4 bases, and 8 bases lay in between. Germline CDR1 MNHEY, CDR2 SMNVEV (reference sequence). CDR3 nucleotide sequence: TGTGCCAGCAGTTCGGTGGCAGGGGCCAACGTCCTGACTTTC. Its protein is CASSSVAGANVLTF. The entire variable domain, with the rest obtained from reference TRBV27 and TRBJ2-6, is as follows: EAQVTQNPRYLITVTGKKLTVTCSQNMNHEYMSWYRQDPGLGLRQIYYSMNVEVTDKGDVPEGYKVSRKEKRNFPLILESPSPNQTSLYFCASSSVAGANVLTFGAGSRLTVL.

J is TRBJ1-1 and V is TRBV5-1; TRBD1 matches at 9 bases. This CDR3 has 15 residues. J was trimmed by 6 bases and V by 4 bases; bases with no gene match: 10. Germline V gives CDR1 SGHRS, CDR2 YFSETQ. The DNA for the CDR3 is TGCGCCAGCAGCCTAGCCACAGGGGGCCAAGCTGAAGCTTTCTTT. The encoded protein is CASSLATGGQAEAFF.

The rearrangement links TRBV12-3 or TRBV12-4 to TRBJ2-7; maybe TRBD2 (6 bases). CDR3 length: 13 amino acids. Trimming left V 3 bases short and J 0 bases short, with 6 bases between. CDR3 sequence (DNA): TGTGCCAGCAGTTTGGGGGGCTCCTACGAGCAGTACTTC. Translated: CASSLGGSYEQYF.

The chain links TRBV7-9 to TRBJ2-7; a weak D match, TRBD2 (6 bases). CDR1 is SEHNR and CDR2 is FQNEAQ in the germline V gene (reference sequence). The V and J ends lost 0 bases and 7 bases respectively, with 7 bases between them. This CDR3 comprises 12 residues. The CDR3 here is CASSLARGEQYF. CDR3 coding DNA: TGTGCCAGCAGCTTAGCACGGGGGGAGCAGTACTTC.

The rearrangement joins TRBV12-3 or TRBV12-4 to TRBJ1-1; D gene ambiguous. The V and J ends lost 6 bases and 0 bases respectively, with 8 bases between them. The CDR3 contains 13 residues. The DNA of the CDR3 is TGTGCCAGCAGGTCACAGATGAACACTGAAGCTTTCTTT. This sequence encodes CASRSQMNTEAFF.

The gene calls are TRBV25-1 and TRBJ1-4, with D possibly being TRBD1 (5 bases). The CDR3 spans 15 residues. The germline V gene encodes CDR1 MGHDK and CDR2 SYGVNS. V lost 4 bases, J lost 14 bases, and 23 bases lay in between. The CDR3: CASSGSGTPFRPLFF. CDR3 in DNA: TGTGCCAGCAGTGGGTCCGGGACCCCTTTTCGGCCGCTGTTTTTT.

The CDR3 region is CASSIEGGLASYNEQFF. CDR3 coding DNA: TGTGCCAGTAGTATAGAGGGAGGGCTAGCGTCCTACAATGAGCAGTTCTTC. The gene calls are TRBV19 and TRBJ2-1; 7 bases are shared with TRBD2. The CDR3 sequence is 17 residues long. CDR1 is LNHDA and CDR2 is SQIVND in the germline V gene (reference sequence). V trimming: 0 bases; J trimming: 1 base; junction bases outside the gene matches: 6.

The genes are TRBV7-9 and TRBJ2-1; 14 bases align to TRBD2. V trimming: 6 bases; J trimming: 8 bases; junction bases outside the gene matches: 6. CDR1 is SEHNR and CDR2 is FQNEAQ in the germline V gene (reference sequence). The CDR3 contains 15 residues. Here the CDR3 DNA reads TGTGCCAGCAGGGGAGGACTAGCGGGAGGTCATGAGCAGTTCTTC. Amino acids: CASRGGLAGGHEQFF.